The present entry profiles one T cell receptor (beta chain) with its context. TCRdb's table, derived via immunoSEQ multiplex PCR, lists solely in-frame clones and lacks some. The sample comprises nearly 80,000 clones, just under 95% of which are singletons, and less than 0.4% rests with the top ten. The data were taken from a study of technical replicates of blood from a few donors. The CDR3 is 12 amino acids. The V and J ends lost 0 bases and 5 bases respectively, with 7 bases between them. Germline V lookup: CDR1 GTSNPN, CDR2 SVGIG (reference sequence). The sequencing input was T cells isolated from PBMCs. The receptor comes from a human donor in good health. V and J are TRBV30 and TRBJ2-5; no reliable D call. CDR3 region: CAWSVLRETQYF. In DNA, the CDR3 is TGTGCCTGGAGTGTTCTACGCGAGACCCAGTACTTC.